This T cell receptor beta chain was retrieved from a study of OX40 agonist ivuxolimab in advanced cancers. General notes on the study: Ivuxolimab, which targeted the costimulatory receptor OX40 (CD134), was an agonistic, fully human IgG2 monoclonal antibody. Prior anti-PD-1, anti-PD-L1 or anti-CTLA-4 therapy was permitted, and checkpoint inhibitors had been received by about 36% of dose-escalation patients. Intravenous ivuxolimab was administered to patients every 2 weeks at six dose levels: 0.01, 0.1, 0.3, 1.5, 3 and 10 mg/kg. Partial responses were achieved by three dose-escalation patients, of whom one had hepatocellular carcinoma and two had cutaneous melanoma. The paper reports the monotherapy dose-escalation portion (N of about 52 patients) of the phase I ivuxolimab trial. Peripheral TCRbeta sequencing aimed to test whether ivuxolimab altered TCR sequence diversity and caused clonal T-cell expansion. A male proportion of roughly 85% and a mean age of around 60 years, ranging from roughly 23 to 80, were recorded for the dose-escalation cohort. Of the roughly 52 dose-escalation patients, hepatocellular carcinoma was present in 19, melanoma in around 15, renal cell carcinoma in 9 and head and neck cancer in 9.

The trial excluded patients who had a history of autoimmune disease or who were on systemic immunosuppression. In every dose cohort, peripheral blood was drawn for TCR sequencing at baseline, cycle 4 day 1, and cycle 7 day 1. Samples were obtained from an open-label, multicenter, first-in-human phase I dose-escalation trial of ivuxolimab. Adults with locally advanced or metastatic melanoma, renal cell, hepatocellular, or head and neck squamous cell carcinoma were enrolled in the trial. Before TCR sequencing, CD4+ and CD8+ T cells were separately sorted from peripheral blood. There are 15 amino acids in the CDR3, from cysteine to phenylalanine inclusive. The CDR3 DNA has 45 bases and is translated from base 1. Compared with germline, V lacks 3 bases and J lacks 3 bases; bases without a gene match: 5. CDR1 and CDR2 are drawn from the germline V gene: SGDLS, YYNGEE. Genomic DNA was isolated from the sorted cells so that the TCRbeta CDR3 region could be sequenced. The immunoSEQ Assay was used for sequencing of TCRbeta CDR3 regions. This is the immuneACCESS table as TCRdb keeps it, with only in-frame sequences that have V and J called. A part of the clones is gone; compared with another copy, unresolved V genes explain less than half, and the rest is unexplained. The sample contains 35,000 to 45,000 clones, approximately 80% of them found a single time. The top ten clones comprise around 18% of the sample.

The count of this clone is one. What antigen it recognizes has not been identified. Per-base qualities were not stored, and no clone one base away is much larger. What the work shows at the level of the full study, not this receptor alone: Clonal expansion of both CD4+ and CD8+ blood T cells was observed from baseline to week 6 at doses 0.1 to 3.0 mg/kg. After ivuxolimab, expanded clones were on average more numerous among CD8+ T cells than among CD4+ T cells. Antigen specificity was not determined for the clonally expanded peripheral T cells. Low levels of normalized T-cell clonal expansion were also seen in some patients who did not respond. In the 0.1-3.0 mg/kg groups, partial responders had among the lowest normalized peripheral clonal expansion, particularly in CD8+ T cells.

This TCR derives from an adult with an advanced solid tumor such as melanoma, head and neck, liver or kidney cancer. Material: CD4+ or CD8+ T cells sorted from blood, obtained in a trial of the OX40 agonist ivuxolimab. The sequence links TRBV9 to TRBJ2-7; TRBD1 matches 11 bases in the middle. The DNA is as follows: TGTGCCAGCAGCGAATCCGGGACAGGGGGCTACGAGCAGTACTTC. Protein translation: CASSESGTGGYEQYF. This CDR3, with the reference TRBV9 and TRBJ2-7 proteins standing in past its ends, gives the full variable domain DSGVTQTPKHLITATGQRVTLRCSPRSGDLSVYWYQQSLDQGLQFLIQYYNGEERAKGNILERFSAQQFPDLHSELNLSSLELGDSALYFCASSESGTGGYEQYFGPGTRLTVT.